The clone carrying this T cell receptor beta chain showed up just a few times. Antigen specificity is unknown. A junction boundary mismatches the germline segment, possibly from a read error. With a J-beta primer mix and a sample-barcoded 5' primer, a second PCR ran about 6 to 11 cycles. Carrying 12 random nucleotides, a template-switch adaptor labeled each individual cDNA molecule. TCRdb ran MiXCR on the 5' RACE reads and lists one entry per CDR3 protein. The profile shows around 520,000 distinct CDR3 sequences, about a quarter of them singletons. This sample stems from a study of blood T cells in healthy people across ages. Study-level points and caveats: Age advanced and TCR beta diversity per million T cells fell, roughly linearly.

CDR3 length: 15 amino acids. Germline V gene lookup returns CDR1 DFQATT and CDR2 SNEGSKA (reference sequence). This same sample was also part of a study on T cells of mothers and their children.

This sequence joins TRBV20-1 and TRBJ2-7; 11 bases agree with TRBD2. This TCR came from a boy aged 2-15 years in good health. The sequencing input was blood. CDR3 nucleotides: TGCAGTACTAGAAGTACTAGCGGGAGCTCCTACGAGCAGTACTTC. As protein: CSTRSTSGSSYEQYF.